These 17 T cell receptor beta chains originate from one sample sequenced in a study of blood T cell repertoires in COVID-19. Measured with immunoSEQ multiplex PCR; TCRdb has only the in-frame clones, and not every one. This table has approximately 92,000 clones, about 71% appearing once. Sample: peripheral blood. These TCRs come from a woman aged 55 to 70 in a cohort sampled during active or convalescent COVID-19.

V and J are TRBV7-2 and TRBJ2-1, with unresolved D. The CDR3 spans 15 residues. Trimming pared 0 bases from V and 4 bases from J, leaving 10 bases between. Germline V gene lookup returns CDR1 SGHTA and CDR2 FQGNSA. The CDR3 spells CASSLALGPYNEQFF. The CDR3 DNA sequence: TGTGCCAGCAGCTTAGCGCTAGGTCCATACAATGAGCAGTTCTTC.

This chain connects TRBV12-5 to TRBJ1-5; 7 nucleotides match TRBD1. Per the germline V gene, CDR1 is LGHNT and CDR2 is FRNRAP. The length of the CDR3 is 17 residues. After removal of 4 bases from V and 2 bases from J, the junction contained 11 bases not matched to a gene. DNA for the CDR3: TGTGCTAGTGGTTGGCTCGCCAGCGACAGGGGCAATCAGCCCCAGCATTTT. This translates into CASGWLASDRGNQPQHF.

V gene TRBV2 combines with J gene TRBJ1-1, with D uncertain. CDR1 is SNHLY, CDR2 FYNNEI, per germline. V lost 1 base to trimming and J lost 3 bases, with 12 bases between them. There are 15 residues in the CDR3. The CDR3: CASSEGGIAYTEAFF. CDR3 bases: TGTGCCAGCAGTGAAGGCGGCATAGCGTACACTGAAGCTTTCTTT.

The V and J genes are TRBV19 and TRBJ2-4; 7 nucleotides agree with TRBD1. CDR3 size: 17 residues. V was clipped by 1 base and J by 6 bases; unmatched bases: 12. Germline CDR1 LNHDA, CDR2 SQIVND (reference sequence). Here the CDR3 DNA reads TGTGCCAGTAGTATAGTCGGGGTAGGGGGCGCGGGAAACATTCAGTACTTC. Translating it yields CASSIVGVGGAGNIQYF.

The chain joins TRBV28 to TRBJ1-3, with a weak D call TRBD1 (5 bases). The ends were cut back, 5 bases at V and 9 bases at J, with 14 bases in the middle. CDR3 size: 13 residues. In germline, CDR1 is MDHEN, CDR2 SYDVKM. The CDR3 here is CASSPHSGFTIYF. The CDR3 region has the DNA TGTGCCAGCAGTCCCCATTCAGGGTTCACCATATATTTT.

The chain couples TRBV5-4 to TRBJ1-1; 10 bases match TRBD1. V gave up 4 bases and J gave up 1 base; unmatched junction bases: 10. Germline CDR1 reads SGHNT; CDR2 reads YYREEE (reference sequence). The CDR3 totals 17 residues. The CDR3 loop is CASSQKTGGAGNTEAFF. The CDR3 nucleotides are TGTGCCAGCAGCCAGAAGACAGGGGGCGCCGGGAACACTGAAGCTTTCTTT.

The rearrangement links TRBV7-9 to TRBJ2-3; 10 bases fit TRBD1. With V trimmed by 2 bases and J by 7 bases, 6 bases remained unmatched. The CDR3 covers 15 residues. The germline CDR1 and CDR2 sequences are SEHNR and FQNEAQ (reference sequence). CDR3 protein: CASSLRQGAFNTQYF. The DNA of the CDR3 is TGTGCCAGCAGCTTAAGACAGGGGGCGTTCAATACGCAGTATTTT. Combining the CDR3 with reference TRBV7-9 and TRBJ2-3 gives the whole variable domain DTGVSQNPRHKITKRGQNVTFRCDPISEHNRLYWYRQTLGQGPEFLTYFQNEAQLEKSRLLSDRFSAERPKGSFSTLEIQRTEQGDSAMYLCASSLRQGAFNTQYFGPGTRLTVL.

The chain has TRBV2 and TRBJ2-2, with a possible D match to TRBD1 (5 bases). Germline V lookup: CDR1 SNHLY, CDR2 FYNNEI. The ends were cut back, 4 bases at V and 1 base at J, with 7 bases in the middle. CDR3 length equals 14 residues. CDR3 DNA sequence: TGTGCCAGCAGTGGGACACGGAACACCGGGGAGCTGTTTTTT. Translation gives CASSGTRNTGELFF.

Here the CDR3 reads CASSSPLAGGRYNEQFF. Here the CDR3 DNA reads TGTGCCAGCAGTTCGCCCCTAGCGGGGGGGCGCTACAATGAGCAGTTCTTC. The chain carries TRBV28 and TRBJ2-1; TRBD2 agrees at 12 bases. Trimming removed 4 bases from V and 3 bases from J; junction bases left unmatched: 7. CDR3 length: 17 residues. The germline V gene encodes CDR1 MDHEN and CDR2 SYDVKM.

CDR3 DNA: TGTGCCAGCAGCTTAGTTAGGGGCTTCCGGGGGGATGAGCAGTTCTTC. Amino acids: CASSLVRGFRGDEQFF. The gene calls are TRBV11-3 and TRBJ2-1; 7 nucleotides line up with TRBD2. From germline, CDR1 is SGHNT and CDR2 YENEEA. Trimming took 1 base from V and 8 from J; bases not matched to a gene: 11. The CDR3 sequence is 16 residues long.

V is TRBV9 and J is TRBJ1-1; 7 bases align to TRBD1. The V gene's germline CDR1 is SGDLS and CDR2 YYNGEE. This CDR3 region has 15 residues. J was trimmed by 1 base and V by 3 bases; bases with no gene match: 6. DNA of the CDR3: TGTGCCAGCAGCGCGACACAGGGGCCGAACACTGAAGCTTTCTTT. This translates into CASSATQGPNTEAFF.

The chain carries TRBV29-1 and TRBJ2-1, with TRBD1 identical over 12 bases. CDR1 is SQVTM, CDR2 ANQGSEA, per germline. V trimming: 6 bases; J trimming: 9 bases; junction bases outside the gene matches: 9. The CDR3 is 14 residues long. This CDR3 is CSVRGQGAPGEQFF. CDR3 sequence (DNA): TGCAGCGTCAGGGGACAGGGGGCGCCCGGTGAGCAGTTCTTC.

This clone was seen a single time. The chain joins TRBV5-4 to TRBJ2-7; 7 positions agree with TRBD1. The CDR3 extends over 15 amino acids. Trimming took 4 bases from V and 0 from J; bases not matched to a gene: 7. Per germline, CDR1 SGHNT and CDR2 YYREEE (reference sequence). CDR3 in amino acids: CASSNGQVSSYEQYF. The DNA of the CDR3 is TGTGCCAGCAGCAACGGACAGGTGAGCTCCTACGAGCAGTACTTC. Complete variable domain (other parts from reference TRBV5-4 and TRBJ2-7): ETGVTQSPTHLIKTRGQQVTLRCSSQSGHNTVSWYQQALGQGPQFIFQYYREEENGRGNFPPRFSGLQFPNYSSELNVNALELDDSALYLCASSNGQVSSYEQYFGPGTRLTVT.

The V and J genes are TRBV6-1 and TRBJ2-1; 9 bases fit TRBD1. This CDR3 is 15 amino acids long. The J segment lost 5 bases and the V segment lost 3 bases, leaving 5 bases of the junction unmatched. Germline V gives CDR1 MNHNS, CDR2 SASEGT. The CDR3 sequence is CASSEFGQGHNEQFF. CDR3 sequence (DNA): TGTGCCAGCAGTGAGTTCGGACAGGGGCACAATGAGCAGTTCTTC.

V gene TRBV7-2 combines with J gene TRBJ1-2; TRBD1 aligns across 8 bases. V lost 1 base to trimming and J lost 5 bases; unmatched junction nucleotides: 3. This CDR3 is built from 14 residues. Germline lookup yields CDR1 SGHTA and CDR2 FQGNSA. CDR3: CASSLGQGAYGYTF. DNA for the CDR3: TGTGCCAGCAGCTTAGGGCAGGGGGCTTATGGCTACACCTTC.

The chain has TRBV7-9 and TRBJ1-4; D unresolved. Germline V gene lookup returns CDR1 SEHNR and CDR2 FQNEAQ (reference sequence). The CDR3 is 16 residues long. The germline V and J ends were trimmed by 1 base and 4 bases, with 13 bases remaining between them. CDR3 protein: CASSLGSNSFNEKLFF. The CDR3 coding sequence is TGTGCCAGCAGCTTAGGGTCGAACAGTTTTAATGAAAAACTGTTTTTT.

V and J are TRBV6-6 and TRBJ1-1, with 9 positions matching TRBD1. Trimming at V came to 6 bases and at J to 1 base, leaving 9 bases not matched to a gene. The CDR3 is 16 residues long. Germline-derived CDR1 and CDR2 are MNHNY and SVGAGI (reference sequence). CDR3 DNA: TGTGCCAGCAGCTCCGGACAGGGGATAGGGAACACTGAAGCTTTCTTT. Translation gives CASSSGQGIGNTEAFF.